What follows describes a single TCR beta chain. What it binds is not known. Profiling relied on immunoSEQ multiplex PCR, and the TCRdb table lists in-frame clones only, not all of them. The sample includes over 130,000 clones, more than 75% seen only once; the top ten take just under 9%. This record comes from a study of cytomegalovirus exposure and HLA in healthy donors. The study, taken as a whole, reports: Reportedly, cytomegalovirus status was diagnosed with high sensitivity and specificity.

CDR1 MDHEN and CDR2 SYDVKM come from the germline V gene. This CDR3 is built from 13 residues. This TCR came from a man between 18 and 29 years old in good health and CMV-seropositive. The genes are TRBV28 and TRBJ2-1, with 7 bases fitting TRBD1. Sequenced material: PBMCs. CDR3 nucleotides: TGTGCTACCGGGACAGCCCTTTTCAATGAGCAGTTCTTC. Its protein product is CATGTALFNEQFF. Full variable domain (outside the CDR3, taken from reference TRBV28 and TRBJ2-1): DVKVTQSSRYLVKRTGEKVFLECVQDMDHENMFWYRQDPGLGLRLIYFSYDVKMKEKGDIPEGYSVSREKKERFSLILESASTNQTSMYLCATGTALFNEQFFGPGTRLTVL.